This T cell receptor beta chain stems from a study of blood T cell repertoires in COVID-19. The wider study: Italy, Spain and the United States were the sources of the convalescent and acute COVID-19 samples. Sample material is recorded as cDNA or gDNA derived from T cells, B-cell-depleted T cells, or PBMCs.

This CDR3 is built from 13 residues. Looked up from germline, CDR1 is SEHNR and CDR2 is FQNEAQ (reference sequence). V dropped 5 bases and J dropped 8 bases, with 12 bases sitting between them. As processed by the authors: Amplified reference gene primers provided the basis for estimating nucleated cell counts. The table came from immunoSEQ multiplex PCR; TCRdb's copy has only in-frame clones and leaves some out. V and J calls and clone size follow that table, whereas D and trimming were derived from the DNA. The sample holds about 240,000 clones; about four fifths are singletons and the top ten take around 2%.

The clonotype comes from a man aged 30 to 39 who had recovered from COVID-19. The chain uses TRBV7-9 and TRBJ1-4, with no clear D. The sample comprised peripheral blood. The CDR3 here is CASSLITGEKLFF. The CDR3 nucleotides are TGTGCCAGCAGCCTCATTACGGGGGAAAAACTGTTTTTT.